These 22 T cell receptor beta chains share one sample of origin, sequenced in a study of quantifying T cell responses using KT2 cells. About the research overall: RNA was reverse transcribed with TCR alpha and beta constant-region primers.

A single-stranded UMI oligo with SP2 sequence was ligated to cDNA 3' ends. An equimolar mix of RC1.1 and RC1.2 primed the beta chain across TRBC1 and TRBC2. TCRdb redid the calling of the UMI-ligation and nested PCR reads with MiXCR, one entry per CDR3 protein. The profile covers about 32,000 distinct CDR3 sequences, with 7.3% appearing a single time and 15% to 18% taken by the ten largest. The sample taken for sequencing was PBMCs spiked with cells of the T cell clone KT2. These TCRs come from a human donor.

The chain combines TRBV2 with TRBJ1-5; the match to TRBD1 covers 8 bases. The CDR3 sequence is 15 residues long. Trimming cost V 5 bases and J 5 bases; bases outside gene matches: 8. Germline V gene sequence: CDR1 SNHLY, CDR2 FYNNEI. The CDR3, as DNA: TGTGCCAGCAGTCGGACAGGGTTTGGGGATCAGCCCCAGCATTTT. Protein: CASSRTGFGDQPQHF.

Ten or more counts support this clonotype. CDR3 nucleotide sequence: TGTGCCAGCAGCTCATGGGCCGGGACCACCCCCACAGATACGCAGTATTTT. Protein product: CASSSWAGTTPTDTQYF. The chain couples TRBV9 to TRBJ2-3; D tentatively reads TRBD1 or TRBD2 (5 bases each). The V and J ends lost 4 bases and 2 bases respectively, with 20 bases between them. The CDR3 is 17 amino acids. In germline, CDR1 is SGDLS, CDR2 YYNGEE.

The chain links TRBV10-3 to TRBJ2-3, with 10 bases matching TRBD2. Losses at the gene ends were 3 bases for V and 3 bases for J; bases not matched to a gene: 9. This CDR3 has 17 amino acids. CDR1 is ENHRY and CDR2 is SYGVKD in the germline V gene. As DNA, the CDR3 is TGTGCCATCAGTGATCAGCGGGAGGGCCCCGGGACAGATACGCAGTATTTT. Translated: CAISDQREGPGTDTQYF.

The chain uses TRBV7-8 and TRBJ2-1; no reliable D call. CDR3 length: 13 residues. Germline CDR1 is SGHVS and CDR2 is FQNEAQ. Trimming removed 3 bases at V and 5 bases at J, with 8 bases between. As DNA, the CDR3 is TGTGCCAGCAGCTTTGCAGGTAACAATGAGCAGTTCTTC. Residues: CASSFAGNNEQFF.

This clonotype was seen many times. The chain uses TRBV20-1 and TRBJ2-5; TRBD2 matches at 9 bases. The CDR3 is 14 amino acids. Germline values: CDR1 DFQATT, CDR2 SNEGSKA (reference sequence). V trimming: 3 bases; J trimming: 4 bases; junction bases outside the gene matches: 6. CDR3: CSARSGTSLETQYF. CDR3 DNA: TGCAGTGCTAGGTCCGGGACTAGCTTAGAGACCCAGTACTTC.

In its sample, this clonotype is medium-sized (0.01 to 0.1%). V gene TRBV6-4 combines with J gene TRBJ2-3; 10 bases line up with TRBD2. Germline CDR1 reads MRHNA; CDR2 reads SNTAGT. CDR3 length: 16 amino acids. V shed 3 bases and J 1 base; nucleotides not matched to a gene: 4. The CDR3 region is CASSEIAGGRTDTQYF. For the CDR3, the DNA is TGTGCCAGCAGTGAAATAGCGGGAGGACGCACAGATACGCAGTATTTT.

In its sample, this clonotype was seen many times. For the CDR3, the DNA is TGCAGTGCTAAGGAGGGGGCTTTTCGAGAGACCCAGTACTTC. It encodes CSAKEGAFRETQYF. The gene calls are TRBV20-1 and TRBJ2-5, with D maybe TRBD1 (7 bases). CDR3 length: 14 amino acids. Germline V gene sequence: CDR1 DFQATT, CDR2 SNEGSKA (reference sequence). V was trimmed by 4 bases and J by 4 bases, leaving 16 bases between them.

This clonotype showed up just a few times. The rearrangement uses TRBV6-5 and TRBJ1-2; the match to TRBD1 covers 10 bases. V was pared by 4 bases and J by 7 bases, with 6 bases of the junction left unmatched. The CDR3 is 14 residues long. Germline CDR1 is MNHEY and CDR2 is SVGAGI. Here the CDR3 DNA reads TGTGCCAGCAGTTCCGGACAGGGGGGAGGTGGCTACACCTTC. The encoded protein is CASSSGQGGGGYTF.

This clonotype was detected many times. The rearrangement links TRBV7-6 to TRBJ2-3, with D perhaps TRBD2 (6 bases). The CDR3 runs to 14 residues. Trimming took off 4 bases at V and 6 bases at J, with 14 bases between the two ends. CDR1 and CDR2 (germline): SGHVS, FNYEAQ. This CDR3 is CASSSGLRGDTQYF. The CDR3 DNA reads TGTGCCAGCAGCTCGGGACTGCGTGGGGATACGCAGTATTTT.

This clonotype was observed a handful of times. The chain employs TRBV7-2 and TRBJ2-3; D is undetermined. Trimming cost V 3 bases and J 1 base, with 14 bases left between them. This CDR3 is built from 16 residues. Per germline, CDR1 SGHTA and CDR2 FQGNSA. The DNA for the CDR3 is TGTGCCAGCAGCTTCGGCCGGCCCGAGGGCACAGATACGCAGTATTTT. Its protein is CASSFGRPEGTDTQYF.

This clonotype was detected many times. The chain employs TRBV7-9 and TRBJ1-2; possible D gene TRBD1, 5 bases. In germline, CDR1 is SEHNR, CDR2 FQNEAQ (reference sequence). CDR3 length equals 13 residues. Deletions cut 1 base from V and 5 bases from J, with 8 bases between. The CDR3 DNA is TGTGCCAGCAGCTTAGAGGGGAATTATGGCTACACCTTC. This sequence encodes CASSLEGNYGYTF.

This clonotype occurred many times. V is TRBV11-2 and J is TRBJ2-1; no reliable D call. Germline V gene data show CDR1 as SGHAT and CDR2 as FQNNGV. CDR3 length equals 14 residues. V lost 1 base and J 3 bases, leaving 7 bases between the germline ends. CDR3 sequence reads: CASSLVNHYNEQFF. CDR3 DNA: TGTGCCAGCAGCTTAGTCAACCACTACAATGAGCAGTTCTTC.

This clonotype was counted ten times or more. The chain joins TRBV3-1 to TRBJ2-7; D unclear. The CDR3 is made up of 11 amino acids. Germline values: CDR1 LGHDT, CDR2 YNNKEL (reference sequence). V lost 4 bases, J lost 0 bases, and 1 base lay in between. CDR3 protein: CASSLSYEQYF. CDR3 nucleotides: TGTGCCAGCAGCCTCTCCTACGAGCAGTACTTC.

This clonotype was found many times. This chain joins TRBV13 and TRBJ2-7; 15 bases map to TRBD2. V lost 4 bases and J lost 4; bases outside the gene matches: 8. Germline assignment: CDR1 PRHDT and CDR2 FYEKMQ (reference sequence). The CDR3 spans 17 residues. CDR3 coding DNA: TGTGCCAGCAGCTCTGACAGGACTAGCGGGAGGGCATACGAGCAGTACTTC. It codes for CASSSDRTSGRAYEQYF.

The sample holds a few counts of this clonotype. CDR3 nucleotides: TGTGCCAGCAGCCAAGATCGGACATCTGGAAACACCATATATTTT. It translates to CASSQDRTSGNTIYF. The chain carries TRBV3-1 and TRBJ1-3; possibly TRBD1 for D (5 bases). The CDR3 runs to 15 residues. Trimming left V 0 bases short and J 1 base short, with 7 bases between. The germline gives CDR1 LGHDT, CDR2 YNNKEL (reference sequence).

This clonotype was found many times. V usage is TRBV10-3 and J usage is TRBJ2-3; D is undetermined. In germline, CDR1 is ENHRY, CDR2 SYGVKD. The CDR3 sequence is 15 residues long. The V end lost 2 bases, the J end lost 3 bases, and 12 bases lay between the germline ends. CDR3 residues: CAISEGLGRTDTQYF. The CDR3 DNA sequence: TGTGCCATCAGTGAGGGATTAGGTCGGACAGATACGCAGTATTTT.

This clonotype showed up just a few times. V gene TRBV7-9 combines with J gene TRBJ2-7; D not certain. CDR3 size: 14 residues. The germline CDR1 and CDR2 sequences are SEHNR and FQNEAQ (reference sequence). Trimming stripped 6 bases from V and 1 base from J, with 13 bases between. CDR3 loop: CASSSGGNSYEQYF. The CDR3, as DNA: TGTGCCAGCAGTTCGGGTGGGAATTCCTACGAGCAGTACTTC.

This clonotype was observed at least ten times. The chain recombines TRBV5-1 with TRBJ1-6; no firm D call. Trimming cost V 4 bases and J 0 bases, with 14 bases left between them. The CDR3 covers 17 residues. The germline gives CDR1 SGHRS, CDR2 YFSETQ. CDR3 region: CASSRQERSSYNSPLHF. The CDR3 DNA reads TGCGCCAGCAGCCGGCAGGAGAGAAGCTCCTATAATTCACCCCTCCACTTT.

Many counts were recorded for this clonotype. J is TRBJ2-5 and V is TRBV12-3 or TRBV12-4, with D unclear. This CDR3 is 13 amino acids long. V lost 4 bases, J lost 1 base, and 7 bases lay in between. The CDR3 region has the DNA TGTGCCAGCAGTTCGACCATCCAAGAGACCCAGTACTTC. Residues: CASSSTIQETQYF.

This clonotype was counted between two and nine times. The CDR3 DNA sequence: TGTGCCAGCAGCTTACGCCCGGGACACGGGGACACTGAAGCTTTCTTT. Amino acid sequence: CASSLRPGHGDTEAFF. The J gene is TRBJ1-1, the V gene TRBV11-2; D may be TRBD1 (6 bases). V lost 2 bases, J lost 3 bases, and 16 bases lay in between. The CDR3 covers 16 residues. Germline assignment: CDR1 SGHAT and CDR2 FQNNGV.

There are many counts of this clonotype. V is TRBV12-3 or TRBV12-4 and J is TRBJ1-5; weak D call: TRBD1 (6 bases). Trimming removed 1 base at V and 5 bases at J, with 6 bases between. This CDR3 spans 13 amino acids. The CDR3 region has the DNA TGTGCCAGCAGTTTAGGGACAGATCAGCCCCAGCATTTT. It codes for CASSLGTDQPQHF.

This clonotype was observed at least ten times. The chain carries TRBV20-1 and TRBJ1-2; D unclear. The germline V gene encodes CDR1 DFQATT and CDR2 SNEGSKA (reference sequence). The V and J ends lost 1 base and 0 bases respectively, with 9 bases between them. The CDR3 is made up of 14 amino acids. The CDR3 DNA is TGCAGTGCTAGAGTCCAACAAGCTAACTATGGCTACACCTTC. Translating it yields CSARVQQANYGYTF.